The clone carrying this TCR beta chain occurred once. The target antigen is unknown. Because the CDR3 is missing its conserved closing phenylalanine or tryptophan, this is likely a read error. The data were obtained in a study of T cells in Graves' hyperthyroidism and ophthalmopathy. General study results and limits: Blood shared most expanded thyroid clonotypes above 0.001.

RNA transcripts provided the source from which TCR beta CDR3 regions were amplified. The TCR CDR3 was amplified in a first-round RT-PCR using the HTBI primer set. TCRdb re-called the multiplex PCR reads with MiXCR, one entry per CDR3 protein. The sample lists 500,000 to 600,000 distinct CDR3 sequences; roughly 50% were seen once. This CDR3 is 15 amino acids long. Germline lookup yields CDR1 MNHEY and CDR2 SVGEGT. V lost 2 bases and J 5 bases, leaving 13 bases between the germline ends. Stable hyperthyroidism: no ophthalmopathy progression over 18 months of follow-up. The origin of this receptor is a woman aged 18-29 years with Graves' hyperthyroidism. The sequencing input was peripheral blood or thyroid tissue (not recorded which). The V gene is TRBV6-2 or TRBV6-3, the J gene TRBJ1-5; perhaps TRBD1 as D (6 bases). In DNA, the CDR3 is TGTGCCAGCAGTTACCCCAGGGGCGCGGATCAGCCCCAGCATCTT. This translates into CASSYPRGADQPQHL.